This T cell receptor (beta chain) was recovered during a study of shared clonotypes between healthy human individuals. Findings and caveats of the study: Despite large depth, sorted-subset datasets appeared incompletely sequenced.

With regard to this clone: What it recognizes is unknown.

The protocol was immunoSEQ multiplex PCR, while the TCRdb copy is restricted to in-frame clones and leaves out a portion. The sample comprises some 1.5 million clones, nearly 99% of which are singletons, and about 0.45% rests with the top ten. This TCR came from a man aged 25-45 years in good health. The material sequenced was naive CD4+ T cells sorted from blood. Documented subset: CD45RA+ positively selected.

The CDR3 DNA is TGTGCCAGCAGCTTACCCCATCTCACGAGGGGCTACACCTTC. Protein sequence: CASSLPHLTRGYTF. The V call is TRBV7-9, the J call TRBJ1-2; D remains unclear. V shed 2 bases and J shed 8 bases, with 15 bases lying between them. The CDR3 sequence is 14 residues long. Germline loops: CDR1 SEHNR, CDR2 FQNEAQ (reference sequence).